This T cell receptor (beta chain) was captured in a study of a mutant IDH1 vaccine in newly diagnosed glioma. Study in general: The first vaccination came 4-6 weeks after radiotherapy alone, or with temozolomide cycles.

Assay: immunoSEQ multiplex PCR; the TCRdb copy retains only in-frame clones and omits some. The sample has roughly 110,000 clones, around 90% seen once. For this clone: The antigen remains unidentified.

Specified time point: week 11, during vaccination. In every dose of vaccine, 300 ug of mutant IDH1 20-mer peptide was given alongside topical imiquimod. Sequenced here: PBMCs, sampled from a glioma patient whose treatment included an IDH1 peptide vaccine. The TCR comes from a woman aged 50 to 65 with glioma.

This CDR3 reads CASSLPRGRESEQYF. CDR3 nucleotide sequence: TGTGCCAGCAGTTTACCCCGAGGCAGGGAGTCCGAGCAGTACTTC. V gene TRBV28 combines with J gene TRBJ2-7; D is perhaps TRBD1 or TRBD2 (5 bases each). The CDR3 covers 15 residues. Per germline, CDR1 MDHEN and CDR2 SYDVKM. Between the trimmed V and J ends, which lost 2 bases and 6 bases, there was a span of 17 bases.